The 21 T cell receptor beta chains below all came from one sample that was sequenced in a study of blood T cell repertoires in COVID-19. Here immunoSEQ multiplex PCR was the method, and the copy in TCRdb shows in-frame clones only, minus some. The table shows 200,000 to 300,000 clones, with around 90% occurring only once. Sequencing was carried out using peripheral blood. Receptors originate from a human donor in a cohort sampled during active COVID-19.

V and J are TRBV30 and TRBJ2-7; the match to TRBD1 covers 7 bases. CDR3 size: 14 residues. In germline, CDR1 is GTSNPN, CDR2 SVGIG (reference sequence). Trimming took 2 bases from V and 3 from J; bases not matched to a gene: 7. CDR3 loop: CAWSKGNRGYEQYF. Here the CDR3 DNA reads TGTGCCTGGAGTAAGGGGAACAGGGGCTACGAGCAGTACTTC.

The chain links TRBV7-2 to TRBJ2-3, with D perhaps matching TRBD1 (6 bases). This CDR3 region has 15 residues. V was cut by 0 bases and J by 2 bases, with 9 bases left in between. Germline CDR1 reads SGHTA; CDR2 reads FQGNSA. CDR3 bases: TGTGCCAGCAGCTTAGCACAGGGCGACACAGATACGCAGTATTTT. Encoded protein: CASSLAQGDTDTQYF. The entire variable domain, with the rest obtained from reference TRBV7-2 and TRBJ2-3, is as follows: GAGVSQSPSNKVTEKGKDVELRCDPISGHTALYWYRQSLGQGLEFLIYFQGNSAPDKSGLPSDRFSAERTGGSVSTLTIQRTQQEDSAVYLCASSLAQGDTDTQYFGPGTRLTVL.

The rearrangement uses TRBV28 and TRBJ2-7, with 9 bases that match TRBD1. Germline V gene sequence: CDR1 MDHEN, CDR2 SYDVKM. The CDR3 extends over 15 amino acids. V lost 6 bases and J lost 6; bases outside the gene matches: 12. The CDR3 DNA sequence: TGTGCCAGCAGCAAAACAGGGGGCGGGGGCGGCGAGCAGTACTTC. Protein product: CASSKTGGGGGEQYF.

The chain is built from TRBV7-9 and TRBJ2-7, with TRBD2 identical over 12 bases. The V and J ends lost 5 bases and 7 bases, in that order; junction bases with no gene match: 12. The length of the CDR3 is 16 residues. CDR1 is SEHNR, CDR2 FQNEAQ, per germline (reference sequence). For the CDR3, the DNA is TGTGCCAGCAGCAAACGGACTAGCGGGGTAACGGGAGAGCAGTACTTC. Protein sequence: CASSKRTSGVTGEQYF.

The chain is built from TRBV5-4 and TRBJ1-4; maybe TRBD1 (5 bases). The CDR3 extends over 14 amino acids. CDR1 SGHNT and CDR2 YYREEE come from the germline V gene (reference sequence). Trimming left V 1 base short and J 5 bases short, with 9 bases between. The CDR3 coding sequence is TGTGCCAGCAGCTTGTGGGCAGGGAATGAAAAACTGTTTTTT. It specifies CASSLWAGNEKLFF.

This clone was seen just once. V and J are TRBV21-1 and TRBJ2-7; the D call of TRBD1 is as the table states it, not checked on the DNA. TRBV21-1 is noted as a pseudogene. There are 14 residues in the CDR3. CDR3 coding DNA: TGTGCCAGCAGCGTCCGGGACAGGGACTACGAGCAGTACTTC. Translated: CASSVRDRDYEQYF.

This clone appeared a single time. The chain recombines TRBV7-2 with TRBJ2-1, with 10 bases matching TRBD2. This CDR3 is 17 amino acids long. V lost 3 bases, J lost 8 bases, and 13 bases stayed unmatched. Germline V CDR1 and CDR2: SGHTA, FQGNSA. In DNA form, the CDR3 reads TGTGCCAGCAGCTTTGACAGGGGATGGCTAGCGGGAGATGAGCAGTTCTTC. Its translation: CASSFDRGWLAGDEQFF. The full variable domain, in which reference TRBV7-2 and TRBJ2-1 provide the parts outside the CDR3, is GAGVSQSPSNKVTEKGKDVELRCDPISGHTALYWYRQSLGQGLEFLIYFQGNSAPDKSGLPSDRFSAERTGGSVSTLTIQRTQQEDSAVYLCASSFDRGWLAGDEQFFGPGTRLTVL.

A word on this clone: The sample contains more than one DNA sequence encoding this CDR3. V gene TRBV7-2 combines with J gene TRBJ1-1, with D perhaps matching TRBD1 (5 bases). Germline V lookup: CDR1 SGHTA, CDR2 FQGNSA. The CDR3 extends over 14 amino acids. V dropped 5 bases and J dropped 0 bases, with 10 bases sitting between them. CDR3 region: CASSPGTVNTEAFF. For the CDR3, the DNA is TGTGCCAGCAGCCCCGGGACTGTGAACACTGAAGCTTTCTTT.

The V gene is TRBV4-2, the J gene TRBJ2-3; 12 bases are shared with TRBD2. CDR3 size: 16 residues. J lost 5 bases, V lost 3 bases, and 6 bases had no gene match. CDR1 is LGHNA, CDR2 YNFKEQ, per germline. The CDR3 protein is CASSQVTSGRVDTQYF. As DNA, the CDR3 is TGTGCCAGCAGCCAGGTGACTAGCGGGAGAGTAGATACGCAGTATTTT.

The chain has TRBV2 and TRBJ2-7; weak D call: TRBD1 (5 bases). The CDR3 length is 12 residues. Trimming removed 6 bases at V and 5 bases at J, with 11 bases between. The germline gives CDR1 SNHLY, CDR2 FYNNEI. The CDR3 nucleotides read TGTGCCAGCAGGGTAACAGGTGACGAGCAGTACTTC. Translating gives CASRVTGDEQYF. The full variable domain, its missing parts supplied by reference TRBV2 and TRBJ2-7, is EPEVTQTPSHQVTQMGQEVILRCVPISNHLYFYWYRQILGQKVEFLVSFYNNEISEKSEIFDDQFSVERPDGSNFTLKIRSTKLEDSAMYFCASRVTGDEQYFGPGTRLTVT.

This rearrangement joins TRBV5-1 to TRBJ2-7; 12 bases align to TRBD2. After removal of 5 bases from V and 1 base from J, the junction contained 4 bases not matched to a gene. In germline, CDR1 is SGHRS, CDR2 YFSETQ. The CDR3 consists of 15 residues. The CDR3 protein is CASSLGTSGSYEQYF. DNA for the CDR3: TGCGCCAGCAGTCTCGGGACTAGCGGGTCCTACGAGCAGTACTTC.

The gene calls are TRBV11-2 and TRBJ1-3; D unresolved. V lost 5 bases and J lost 3, with 17 bases in between. The germline CDR1 and CDR2 sequences are SGHAT and FQNNGV. This CDR3 contains 16 residues. As DNA, the CDR3 is TGTGCCAGCAGCGGACCCGCAGTCGGGGTTGGAAACACCATATATTTT. Protein sequence: CASSGPAVGVGNTIYF.

J is TRBJ2-2 and V is TRBV11-2; D is possibly TRBD1 (6 bases). Trimming stripped 5 bases from V and 4 bases from J, with 23 bases between. The germline V gene encodes CDR1 SGHAT and CDR2 FQNNGV. The CDR3 totals 18 residues. The CDR3 DNA sequence: TGTGCCAGCAGCGATTGGGTACGGTTCCGAGGGGGCACCGGGGAGCTGTTTTTT. It translates to CASSDWVRFRGGTGELFF. Filled out from reference TRBV11-2 and TRBJ2-2, the complete variable domain reads EAGVAQSPRYKIIEKRQSVAFWCNPISGHATLYWYQQILGQGPKLLIQFQNNGVVDDSQLPKDRFSAERLKGVDSTLKIQPAKLEDSAVYLCASSDWVRFRGGTGELFFGEGSRLTVL.

The chain joins TRBV12-1 to TRBJ1-1. TRBV12-1 is designated a pseudogene. The CDR3 has 16 residues. The CDR3 DNA reads TGTGCCAGCAGCTTTGTAACCTCGGGACGGGAGGCTGAAGCTTTCTTT. Its protein is CASSFVTSGREAEAFF.

This clone was found once. The chain is built from TRBV28 and TRBJ2-7; D perhaps matches TRBD2 (7 bases). The CDR3 sequence is 17 residues long. Trimming removed 6 bases at V and 1 base at J, with 22 bases between. Looked up from germline, CDR1 is MDHEN and CDR2 is SYDVKM. The CDR3 reads CASSLWGGTLSSYEQYF. The CDR3 DNA follows: TGTGCCAGCAGCCTGTGGGGAGGGACACTCTCGTCCTACGAGCAGTACTTC.

This clone was detected only once. The rearrangement joins TRBV3-1 (or the pseudogene TRBV3-2) to TRBJ2-7; 9 bases fit TRBD2. Germline CDR1 and CDR2: LGHDT and YNNKEL (reference sequence). The CDR3 consists of 15 residues. V shed 1 base, J shed 4 bases, and the junction held 5 bases outside the gene matches. This CDR3 reads CASSQVAGGVYEQYF. Written as DNA, the CDR3 is TGTGCCAGCAGCCAAGTGGCGGGAGGGGTGTACGAGCAGTACTTC.

The chain combines TRBV6-5 with TRBJ1-1; TRBD1 is a possible D gene (5 bases). This CDR3 comprises 14 residues. Germline V lookup: CDR1 MNHEY, CDR2 SVGAGI. Trimming removed 3 bases from V and 3 bases from J, with 11 bases in between. CDR3 DNA sequence: TGTGCCAGCAGTTATTCGGGGGGGGACACTGAAGCTTTCTTT. It yields the protein CASSYSGGDTEAFF.

To note about this clone: The sample has other DNA sequences that encode this CDR3 too. CDR3 protein: CASSVGLAGYEQYF. The CDR3 region has the DNA TGTGCCAGCAGCGTGGGACTAGCGGGCTACGAGCAGTACTTC. The chain employs TRBV9 and TRBJ2-7, with 12 bases that match TRBD2. Germline lookup yields CDR1 SGDLS and CDR2 YYNGEE. V lost 2 bases and J lost 3; bases outside the gene matches: 0. The CDR3 loop spans 14 amino acids.

In this sample, this clone turned up once. The chain links TRBV25-1 to TRBJ2-1, with no clear D. This CDR3 comprises 16 residues. Trimming stripped 3 bases from V and 0 bases from J, with 12 bases between. Germline CDR1 MGHDK, CDR2 SYGVNS. The CDR3 loop reads CASSELIVSSYNEQFF. The CDR3 DNA follows: TGTGCCAGCAGTGAGTTGATCGTTAGCTCCTACAATGAGCAGTTCTTC.

The chain recombines TRBV30 with TRBJ2-2; weak D call: TRBD2 (6 bases). The CDR3 loop spans 14 amino acids. Germline loops: CDR1 GTSNPN, CDR2 SVGIG (reference sequence). Trimming cost V 2 bases and J 3 bases, with 10 bases left between them. The CDR3: CAWSSTGDTGELFF. The CDR3 DNA reads TGTGCCTGGAGTTCAACGGGAGACACCGGGGAGCTGTTTTTT.

V gene TRBV23-1 combines with J gene TRBJ2-6; 7 bases map to TRBD1. TRBV23-1 counts as an open reading frame of uncertain function. The V gene end was trimmed by 4 bases and the J gene end by 0 bases; junction bases not matched to a gene: 15. The CDR3 totals 20 residues. The CDR3 nucleotides read TGCGCCAGCAGTCCTCTGTGGACAGGTGTTGGGCGCTCTGGGGCCAACGTCCTGACTTTC. Its translation: CASSPLWTGVGRSGANVLTF.